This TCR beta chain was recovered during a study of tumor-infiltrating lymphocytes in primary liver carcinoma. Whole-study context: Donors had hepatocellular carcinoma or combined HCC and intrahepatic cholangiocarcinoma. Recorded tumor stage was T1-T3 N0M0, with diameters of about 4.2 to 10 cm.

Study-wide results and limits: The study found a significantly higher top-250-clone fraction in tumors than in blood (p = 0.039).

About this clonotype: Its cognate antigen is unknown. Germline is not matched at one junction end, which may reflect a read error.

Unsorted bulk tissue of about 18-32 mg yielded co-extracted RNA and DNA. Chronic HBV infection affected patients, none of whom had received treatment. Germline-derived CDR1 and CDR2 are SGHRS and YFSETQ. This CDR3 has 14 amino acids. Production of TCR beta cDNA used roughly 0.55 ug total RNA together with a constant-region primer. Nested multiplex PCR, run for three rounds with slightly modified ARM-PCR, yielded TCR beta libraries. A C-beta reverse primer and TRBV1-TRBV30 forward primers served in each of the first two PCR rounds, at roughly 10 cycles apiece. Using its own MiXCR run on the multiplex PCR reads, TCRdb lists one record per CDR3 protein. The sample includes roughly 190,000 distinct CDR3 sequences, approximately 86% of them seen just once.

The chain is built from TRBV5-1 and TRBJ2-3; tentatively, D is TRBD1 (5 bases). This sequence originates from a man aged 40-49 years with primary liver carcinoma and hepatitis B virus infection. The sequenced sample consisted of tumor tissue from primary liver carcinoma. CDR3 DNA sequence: TGCGCCAGCAGCTTCGGACCGGACACAAATACGCAGTATTTT. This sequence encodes CASSFGPDTNTQYF.